Presented here are 32 T cell receptor beta chains from one specimen sequenced in a study of cytomegalovirus exposure and HLA in healthy donors. PCR primers comprised 60 Vbeta and 13 Jbeta primers. Generated by immunoSEQ multiplex PCR, the TCRdb table keeps only in-frame clones and is missing some. Of some 170,000 clones listed, 77% are singletons. Sequenced sample: PBMCs. All receptors come from a woman aged 30 to 39 in good health and CMV-seronegative.

The V call is TRBV6-1, the J call TRBJ2-3, with 10 bases that match TRBD2. V trimming: 4 bases; J trimming: 5 bases; junction bases outside the gene matches: 9. The CDR3 consists of 16 residues. Germline assignment: CDR1 MNHNS and CDR2 SASEGT. CDR3 amino acids: CASSVTASGGLDTQYF. The CDR3 DNA reads as TGTGCCAGCAGTGTAACAGCTAGCGGGGGCCTAGATACGCAGTATTTT.

This sequence joins TRBV5-6 and TRBJ1-2; the D is unclear. Trimming took 0 bases from V and 4 from J, leaving 7 bases between them. The length of the CDR3 is 13 residues. Germline CDR1 reads SGHDT; CDR2 reads YYEEEE. The DNA of the CDR3 is TGTGCCAGCAGCTTGGGTCAGATCTATGGCTACACCTTC. This gives the protein CASSLGQIYGYTF.

The chain uses TRBV19 and TRBJ1-2; weak D call: TRBD1 (6 bases). Germline V gives CDR1 LNHDA, CDR2 SQIVND (reference sequence). Between the trimmed V and J ends, which lost 7 bases and 4 bases, there was a span of 13 bases. CDR3 length equals 13 residues. CDR3 DNA: TGTGCCAGTACCCCGGGGGGCGGCTATGGCTACACCTTC. Translated, it gives CASTPGGGYGYTF. Using reference TRBV19 and TRBJ1-2 for the parts outside the CDR3, the full variable domain is DGGITQSPKYLFRKEGQNVTLSCEQNLNHDAMYWYRQDPGQGLRLIYYSQIVNDFQKGDIAEGYSVSREKKESFPLTVTSAQKNPTAFYLCASTPGGGYGYTFGSGTRLTVV.

The rearrangement joins TRBV19 to TRBJ2-7, with 7 nucleotides matching TRBD2. J gave up 6 bases and V 1 base, and 6 bases lay outside the gene matches. The CDR3 is 14 amino acids. Germline loops: CDR1 LNHDA, CDR2 SQIVND (reference sequence). CDR3 in DNA: TGTGCCAGTAGTATAGGTCCAGCGGGAAGCGAGCAGTACTTC. Its protein is CASSIGPAGSEQYF.

CDR3 sequence reads: CASSSQGGGANVLTF. The CDR3 region has the DNA TGCGCCAGCAGCTCACAGGGCGGCGGGGCCAACGTCCTGACTTTC. The chain combines TRBV5-1 with TRBJ2-6; weak D call: TRBD1 (6 bases). Deletions cut 3 bases from V and 4 bases from J, with 11 bases between. The CDR3 runs 15 residues. Germline V gene sequence: CDR1 SGHRS, CDR2 YFSETQ.

The chain links TRBV5-4 to TRBJ2-1; 8 bases map to TRBD2. Trimming cost V 4 bases and J 4 bases; bases outside gene matches: 10. This CDR3 region has 16 residues. Germline V gene lookup returns CDR1 SGHNT and CDR2 YYREEE (reference sequence). For the CDR3, the DNA is TGTGCCAGCAGCCCGGGGGGGGCGGGTGGGTACAATGAGCAGTTCTTC. Translated: CASSPGGAGGYNEQFF.

V and J are TRBV29-1 and TRBJ1-2, with D perhaps matching TRBD1 (5 bases). Deletions cut 2 bases from V and 9 bases from J, with 16 bases between. The CDR3 sequence is 13 residues long. Germline V gives CDR1 SQVTM, CDR2 ANQGSEA. The CDR3 region has the DNA TGCAGCGTTGAACGACAGAATATGGGGAGCTACACCTTC. Protein sequence: CSVERQNMGSYTF. Filled out from reference TRBV29-1 and TRBJ1-2, the complete variable domain reads SAVISQKPSRDICQRGTSLTIQCQVDSQVTMMFWYRQQPGQSLTLIATANQGSEATYESGFVIDKFPISRPNLTFSTLTVSNMSPEDSSIYLCSVERQNMGSYTFGSGTRLTVV.

The V and J genes are TRBV28 and TRBJ1-2; D gene unclear. V lost 2 bases to trimming and J lost 4 bases, with 14 bases between them. CDR1 MDHEN and CDR2 SYDVKM come from the germline V gene. CDR3 length: 15 residues. The CDR3 protein is CASSLVGEYRYGYTF. The DNA for the CDR3 is TGTGCCAGCAGTTTAGTCGGGGAATACCGCTATGGCTACACCTTC.

The CDR3 region has the DNA TGTGCCAGCAGCTCAGTGACAGGGGGAGGTCAGCCCCAGCATTTT. Amino acids: CASSSVTGGGQPQHF. The V and J genes are TRBV7-2 and TRBJ1-5; 9 nucleotides agree with TRBD1. Germline CDR1 is SGHTA and CDR2 is FQGNSA. With 4 bases clipped from V and 6 bases from J, the junction kept 7 bases outside the gene matches. The length of the CDR3 is 15 residues. Combining the CDR3 with reference TRBV7-2 and TRBJ1-5 gives the whole variable domain GAGVSQSPSNKVTEKGKDVELRCDPISGHTALYWYRQSLGQGLEFLIYFQGNSAPDKSGLPSDRFSAERTGGSVSTLTIQRTQQEDSAVYLCASSSVTGGGQPQHFGDGTRLSIL.

J is TRBJ2-7 and V is TRBV5-8; D unresolved. Germline loops: CDR1 SGHTS, CDR2 YDEGEE. The V end lost 7 bases, the J end lost 4 bases, and 12 bases lay between the germline ends. CDR3 length: 12 residues. The CDR3: CASPPQKYEQYF. The CDR3 region has the DNA TGTGCCAGCCCCCCCCAGAAGTACGAGCAGTACTTC.

V is TRBV9 and J is TRBJ1-4; 8 nucleotides align to TRBD1. CDR3 size: 15 residues. The V gene end was trimmed by 2 bases and the J gene end by 5 bases; junction bases not matched to a gene: 5. The germline V gene has CDR1 SGDLS and CDR2 YYNGEE. CDR3 in amino acids: CASSVQTGVNEKLFF. In nucleotides, the CDR3 is TGTGCCAGCAGCGTCCAGACAGGGGTCAATGAAAAACTGTTTTTT.

This clone was counted between two and nine times. V usage is TRBV5-6 and J usage is TRBJ2-1, with TRBD1 matching 9 bases. The trim removed 3 bases at V and 9 bases at J, leaving 4 bases unmatched. The CDR3 is 13 amino acids. The germline V gene has CDR1 SGHDT and CDR2 YYEEEE. This chain's CDR3 is CASSWDRVAEQFF. CDR3 coding DNA: TGTGCCAGCAGCTGGGACAGGGTTGCTGAGCAGTTCTTC.

The chain employs TRBV15 and TRBJ1-2; TRBD1 agrees at 7 bases. Germline lookup yields CDR1 LNHNV and CDR2 YYDKDF (reference sequence). The CDR3 totals 12 residues. V lost 8 bases to trimming and J lost 4 bases; unmatched junction nucleotides: 4. The CDR3 bases are TGTGCCACCTCCCAGGGGGGCTATGGCTACACCTTC. Residues: CATSQGGYGYTF.

Here the CDR3 reads CASSSGQIFADTQYF. Here the CDR3 DNA reads TGTGCCAGCAGTTCCGGACAGATTTTCGCAGATACGCAGTATTTT. The chain combines TRBV6-5 with TRBJ2-3, with D tentatively TRBD1 (6 bases). V gave up 4 bases and J gave up 4 bases, with 15 bases separating them. CDR1 and CDR2 (germline): MNHEY, SVGAGI. The CDR3 has 15 residues.

This chain connects TRBV5-4 to TRBJ2-7; 11 bases are a match to TRBD1. The trim removed 4 bases at V and 6 bases at J, leaving 9 bases unmatched. Germline values: CDR1 SGHNT, CDR2 YYREEE (reference sequence). The CDR3 totals 15 residues. The DNA of the CDR3 is TGTGCCAGCAGCCGACAAGGACAGGGGGCCGGCGAGCAGTACTTC. This codes for CASSRQGQGAGEQYF.

The chain is built from TRBV4-1 and TRBJ1-1; the D gene is possibly TRBD1 (5 bases). The CDR3 extends over 17 amino acids. The ends were cut back, 4 bases at V and 7 bases at J, with 25 bases in the middle. The germline gives CDR1 MGHRA, CDR2 YSYEKL. The CDR3 sequence: CASSLYFRDPGRGEAFF. The CDR3 coding sequence is TGCGCCAGCAGCCTATACTTCCGGGACCCTGGGCGGGGTGAAGCTTTCTTT.

The chain carries TRBV27 and TRBJ2-5, with TRBD2 identical over 7 bases. Germline values: CDR1 MNHEY, CDR2 SMNVEV (reference sequence). V shed 7 bases, J shed 3 bases, and the junction held 14 bases outside the gene matches. This CDR3 region has 16 residues. The CDR3: CASKHHGEGTEETQYF. The CDR3, as DNA: TGTGCCAGCAAACACCATGGGGAGGGGACTGAAGAGACCCAGTACTTC.

This clone was observed a few times. The chain recombines TRBV5-1 with TRBJ1-1, with 8 bases identical to TRBD1. This CDR3 spans 14 amino acids. Unmatched junction bases numbered 3, after V lost 4 bases and J lost 1 base. Germline V gene data show CDR1 as SGHRS and CDR2 as YFSETQ. The CDR3 DNA reads as TGCGCCAGCAGCAGGACAGGGAAGAACACTGAAGCTTTCTTT. This gives the protein CASSRTGKNTEAFF.

This clone is a singleton in its sample. J is TRBJ1-4 and V is TRBV4-1; a weak D match, TRBD1 (6 bases). Trimming left V 2 bases short and J 7 bases short, with 8 bases between. The CDR3 runs 13 residues. From germline, CDR1 is MGHRA and CDR2 YSYEKL. In DNA form, the CDR3 reads TGCGCCAGCAGCCAATTCAGGGGTGAAAAACTGTTTTTT. Translating it yields CASSQFRGEKLFF.

Of note for this clone: Relative to the germline gene, one junction end is altered; a read error may explain this. V gene TRBV10-1 combines with J gene TRBJ1-1; the match to TRBD1 covers 7 bases. The CDR3 spans 13 residues. Germline CDR1 WNHNN, CDR2 SYGVQD (reference sequence). The CDR3 DNA sequence: TGCGCCTGCAGGGGGGCGAGGAGCACTGAAGCTTTCTTT. Its protein is CACRGARSTEAFF.

The chain has TRBV2 and TRBJ1-4, with D unclear. Trimming pared 4 bases from V and 0 bases from J, leaving 6 bases between. The germline CDR1 and CDR2 sequences are SNHLY and FYNNEI. CDR3 length: 14 residues. CDR3 nucleotides: TGTGCCAGCAGTGTGTACACAACTAATGAAAAACTGTTTTTT. Amino acids: CASSVYTTNEKLFF.

The chain links TRBV19 to TRBJ1-1; 7 bases line up with TRBD1. Germline V gives CDR1 LNHDA, CDR2 SQIVND (reference sequence). Losses at the gene ends were 4 bases for V and 4 bases for J; bases not matched to a gene: 9. The CDR3 loop spans 15 amino acids. CDR3 sequence reads: CASSTRSGGITEAFF. CDR3 DNA: TGTGCCAGTAGTACCCGATCAGGGGGAATCACTGAAGCTTTCTTT.

The V and J genes are TRBV7-2 and TRBJ2-7; D might be TRBD2 (5 bases). Germline loops: CDR1 SGHTA, CDR2 FQGNSA. This CDR3 is built from 15 residues. V lost 1 base and J 1 base, leaving 11 bases between the germline ends. CDR3 DNA: TGTGCCAGCAGCTTAGTTACGGGAAAATCCTACGAGCAGTACTTC. The encoded protein is CASSLVTGKSYEQYF.

The chain carries TRBV7-6 and TRBJ2-7, with 13 positions matching TRBD2. The CDR3 runs to 14 residues. V lost 5 bases to trimming and J lost 8 bases; unmatched junction nucleotides: 6. The V gene's germline CDR1 is SGHVS and CDR2 FNYEAQ. The CDR3 nucleotides are TGTGCCAGCAGCATAGGGACTAGCGGGAACAAGCAGTACTTC. Its translation: CASSIGTSGNKQYF.

The chain has TRBV7-9 and TRBJ1-1, with TRBD1 identical over 11 bases. Unmatched junction bases numbered 8, after V lost 5 bases and J lost 3 bases. CDR1 and CDR2 from the germline V gene are SEHNR and FQNEAQ (reference sequence). The CDR3 runs 16 residues. CDR3 nucleotides: TGTGCCAGCAGCCTCGGGACAGGGGGTAGGGACACTGAAGCTTTCTTT. It specifies CASSLGTGGRDTEAFF.

Concerning this clone itself: At one end the junction does not follow the germline gene, possibly because of a read error. The chain links TRBV7-9 to TRBJ1-5, with TRBD1 identical over 8 bases. The CDR3 is 16 residues long. Germline V lookup: CDR1 SEHNR, CDR2 FQNEAQ (reference sequence). The CDR3 is CSSSFSGQGFNQPQHF. The DNA for the CDR3 is TGTTCCAGCAGCTTCAGCGGACAGGGCTTTAATCAGCCCCAGCATTTT.

The chain links TRBV6-5 to TRBJ2-1; 7 bases agree with TRBD2. The germline CDR1 and CDR2 sequences are MNHEY and SVGAGI. Unmatched junction bases numbered 14, after V lost 7 bases and J lost 8 bases. The CDR3 consists of 15 residues. The chain's CDR3 is CASTARLAELHEQFF. The CDR3 region has the DNA TGTGCCAGCACCGCGCGACTAGCTGAATTACATGAGCAGTTCTTC.

J is TRBJ1-5 and V is TRBV9, with D unclear. CDR3 length: 14 residues. Germline assignment: CDR1 SGDLS and CDR2 YYNGEE. The V and J ends lost 3 bases and 4 bases respectively, with 11 bases between them. CDR3 sequence: CASSAGINNQPQHF. For the CDR3, the DNA is TGTGCCAGCAGCGCCGGGATCAATAATCAGCCCCAGCATTTT.

This rearrangement joins TRBV13 to TRBJ1-1; tentatively, D is TRBD1 (5 bases). The germline CDR1 and CDR2 sequences are PRHDT and FYEKMQ (reference sequence). The V gene lost 5 bases and the J gene lost 5 bases, with 18 bases spanning the gap. The CDR3 length is 15 residues. The CDR3 DNA is TGTGCCAGCAGCCCCCTGGGTGGGGGGAGGACTGAAGCTTTCTTT. It specifies CASSPLGGGRTEAFF. The full variable domain, in which reference TRBV13 and TRBJ1-1 provide the parts outside the CDR3, is AAGVIQSPRHLIKEKRETATLKCYPIPRHDTVYWYQQGPGQDPQFLISFYEKMQSDKGSIPDRFSAQQFSDYHSELNMSSLELGDSALYFCASSPLGGGRTEAFFGQGTRLTVV.

The gene calls are TRBV19 and TRBJ2-7, with D perhaps TRBD2 (6 bases). In germline, CDR1 is LNHDA, CDR2 SQIVND (reference sequence). Trimming took off 3 bases at V and 3 bases at J, with 15 bases between the two ends. The CDR3 has 15 amino acids. CDR3: CASSIEEGSLYEQYF. CDR3 DNA sequence: TGTGCCAGTAGTATTGAGGAGGGTAGCCTCTACGAGCAGTACTTC.

Details on this clone: No conserved phenylalanine or tryptophan ends this CDR3, so it is likely a read error. This chain uses TRBV5-4 with TRBJ1-1, with a possible D match to TRBD1 (6 bases). The V end was cut by 5 bases, the J end by 3 bases, with 11 bases between. Germline CDR1 and CDR2: SGHNT and YYREEE (reference sequence). The CDR3 loop spans 13 amino acids. The CDR3 here is CASRRTADTEAFL. DNA of the CDR3: TGTGCCAGCAGGAGGACAGCGGACACTGAAGCTTTCCTT.

The J gene is TRBJ2-7, the V gene TRBV6-5; TRBD1 matches at 7 bases. CDR3 length equals 13 residues. The V and J ends lost 6 bases and 2 bases, in that order; junction bases with no gene match: 4. Germline V gene sequence: CDR1 MNHEY, CDR2 SVGAGI. The CDR3 region is CASRGTATYEQYF. The DNA for the CDR3 is TGTGCCAGCAGAGGGACAGCCACCTACGAGCAGTACTTC.